Detailed here is one T cell receptor beta chain. It lacks a known antigen. There are no base qualities to consult, and no much larger clone falls within one base. For this chain, trimming is 6 bases at the V end and 5 bases at the J end, and the number of junction bases without a gene match is 1. Spanning cysteine to phenylalanine, the CDR3 consists of 13 amino acids. Just CDR3 DNA is preserved here, 39 bases in frame from base 1. From a lookup of the germline V gene (reference sequence), CDR1 and CDR2 are LNHNV and YYDKDF. The data were obtained in a study of T-cell memory formation after mild COVID-19 (dated by TCRdb to about 2021). The study in broad terms: Most TCR sequence clusters were specific to one of the two donors. T-cell clones expanding and contracting after mild COVID-19 in two donors were tracked by longitudinal TCRalpha and TCRbeta repertoire sequencing. Two young, previously healthy adult volunteers, one female and one male, were included in the cohort.

The instrument given in TCRdb is Illumina NovaSeq 6000. TCRalpha and TCRbeta cDNA libraries were constructed by 5'RACE with constant-segment primers, with sample barcodes and unique molecular identifiers being introduced. RNA was extracted from every sample with Trizol reagent. Library amplification was performed in two PCR steps, and a second sample barcode and Illumina TruSeq adapters were introduced in the second step. Libraries were sequenced on an Illumina NovaSeq with 2 x 150 bp paired-end reads. The authors processed their data as follows. The reads were demultiplexed and collapsed into UMI-guided consensus sequences using migec v1.2.7. Using mixcr v2.1.11, UMI consensuses were aligned to TRA and TRB V and J templates and then assembled into clonotypes. Expanded or contracted clonotypes were those called significant by both edgeR and NoisET, with noise models trained on biological replicates. For edgeR calls, a false discovery rate-adjusted p below 0.01 and a log2 fold-change threshold of 1 were applied. As an exploratory analysis of dynamics, max-normalized trajectories of the 1000 most abundant clonotypes were examined with PCA combined with hierarchical clustering. Separately sequenced CD4+ and CD8+ repertoires were used to assign a CD4 or CD8 phenotype to each responding clone. TCRdb reprocessing: public reads trimmed at Q25 with fastp, clones called with MiXCR, in-frame beta chains kept. Every entry covers one CDR3 protein and lists the most common genes and DNA from its rows. TCRdb's processing, not the authors' own work, is the source of the V and J calls. Present in this sample are just over 300,000 distinct CDR3 sequences, approximately 19% of which were seen just once. Of the sample, 20% to 25% is held by the ten largest clones.

General conclusions and limits of the study: Balanced CD4/CD8 phenotypes were observed for clones contracting from day 15 to 85, whereas a bias towards CD4+ was observed for a second wave of clones expanding from day 15 to 37. Whether the second-wave clones peaking on day 37 were SARS-CoV-2 specific was not confirmed. Some responding clones were found in pre-infection memory, which suggests that pre-existing cross-reactive memory T cells took part in the SARS-CoV-2 response. Contracting CD4+ clones were located mainly in the CM and EM memory subsets, whereas CD8+ clones were found to be enriched in EMRA. Only two mild cases were covered in the study, and larger cohorts including severe cases with pre-infection samples were considered necessary.

Ficoll-Paque density gradient centrifugation was the method used to isolate PBMCs. Material: PBMCs or a T cell subset sorted from them (not recorded which). The receptor was isolated from a man in his late teens or twenties who had mild COVID-19 (a few samples of this study predate the infection). The sample titles of this study are shuffled in the database, so cell type and time point are left out; the donor was told from shared clones. Recombination linked TRBV15 to TRBJ2-5; TRBD2 agrees with 12 junctional bases. The nucleotide sequence is TGTGCCACCAGGACTAGCGGGGGCGAGACCCAGTACTTC. This encodes CATRTSGGETQYF.